The clone carrying this T cell receptor (beta chain) occurred many times. The CDR3 is 14 residues long. Germline V gene sequence: CDR1 SNHLY, CDR2 FYNNEI. Trimming removed 7 bases from V and 4 bases from J, with 17 bases in between. This entry is derived from a study of regulatory T cells in long-lasting Graves disease. Researchers made TCR beta libraries by using iRepertoire HTBI primers and running Arm-PCR on CDR3 regions. MiXCR, run by TCRdb on the multiplex PCR reads, gives a single entry per CDR3 protein. This table has roughly 400,000 distinct CDR3 sequences, less than 25% appearing once. As for time point: persistent/refractory GD, antithyroid drugs over 5 years with positive TRAb. The TCR library was made from RNA extracted from PBMCs.

The chain has TRBV2 and TRBJ2-7; D remains ambiguous. This TCR derives from a female donor with Graves disease. The material sequenced was peripheral blood mononuclear cells (PBMCs), taken when the disease was refractory, from a patient treated with antithyroid drugs. The CDR3 sequence: CASTAPRFEYEQYF. The CDR3 DNA follows: TGTGCCAGCACCGCACCACGGTTCGAGTACGAGCAGTACTTC.